A single sample is the source of the 23 T cell receptor beta chains below, sequenced in a study of T cell responses to AZD1222 COVID-19 vaccine. Data came from immunoSEQ multiplex PCR; TCRdb stores just in-frame clones and leaves some out. The sample comprises more than 75,000 clones, 85% to 90% of which are singletons, and approximately 7% rests with the top ten. This specimen consisted of peripheral blood, obtained on day 0 of AZD1222 vaccination. These receptors all stem from an adult in good health.

The gene calls are TRBV11-2 and TRBJ2-5, with D perhaps TRBD2 (5 bases). V shed 1 base and J shed 7 bases, with 13 bases lying between them. Germline loops: CDR1 SGHAT, CDR2 FQNNGV. The CDR3 sequence is 14 residues long. CDR3 in DNA: TGTGCCAGCAGCTTAGGGGGAGTGTTGGGGACCCAGTACTTC. Encoded protein: CASSLGGVLGTQYF.

The genes are TRBV18 and TRBJ1-2; D uncertain. The germline CDR1 and CDR2 sequences are KGHSH and LQKENI. V gave up 0 bases and J gave up 0 bases, with 14 bases separating them. The CDR3 has 17 amino acids. CDR3 protein: CASSPPGSIPSNYGYTF. The CDR3 nucleotides read TGTGCCAGCTCACCACCGGGCAGCATTCCTTCTAACTATGGCTACACCTTC.

This chain joins TRBV4-3 and TRBJ2-1, with 12 bases aligning to TRBD2. The CDR3 spans 16 residues. The germline V gene encodes CDR1 LGHNA and CDR2 YSLEER. The ends lost 4 bases at V and 3 bases at J; junction bases unmatched: 4. The CDR3 nucleotides are TGCGCCAGCAGCCGTCGACTAGCGGGGGACTACAATGAGCAGTTCTTC. Translated: CASSRRLAGDYNEQFF.

The chain is built from TRBV10-3 and TRBJ1-1, with D possibly TRBD1 on 5 matching bases. This CDR3 has 14 amino acids. Germline assignment: CDR1 ENHRY and CDR2 SYGVKD. V dropped 5 bases and J dropped 4 bases, with 14 bases sitting between them. CDR3 DNA: TGTGCCATCAGTCGAGTCGTCGGGGGCACTGAAGCTTTCTTT. As protein: CAISRVVGGTEAFF.

V gene TRBV7-6 combines with J gene TRBJ1-4; 10 nucleotides line up with TRBD1. CDR3 length: 14 residues. Germline CDR1 SGHVS, CDR2 FNYEAQ. J was trimmed by 6 bases and V by 3 bases; bases with no gene match: 1. The CDR3 spells CASSLGQGYEKLFF. The CDR3 region has the DNA TGTGCCAGCAGCTTGGGACAGGGGTATGAAAAACTGTTTTTT.

The chain uses TRBV6-2 or TRBV6-3 and TRBJ2-1; TRBD2 matches at 10 bases. Germline lookup yields CDR1 MNHEY and CDR2 SVGEGT. The CDR3 runs to 16 residues. With V trimmed by 6 bases and J by 0 bases, 5 bases remained unmatched. CDR3 coding DNA: TGTGCCAGCAGCCAAGGGACTAGCGTCTCCTACAATGAGCAGTTCTTC. It codes for CASSQGTSVSYNEQFF.

The V gene is TRBV28, the J gene TRBJ1-5, with D perhaps TRBD1 (5 bases). The germline gives CDR1 MDHEN, CDR2 SYDVKM. V was trimmed by 2 bases and J by 6 bases, leaving 23 bases between them. The CDR3 is 18 residues long. The CDR3 reads CASSLGRNRQLIFQPQHF. Written as DNA, the CDR3 is TGTGCCAGCAGTTTAGGGAGGAACAGGCAACTTATATTTCAGCCCCAGCATTTT.

A single count supports this clone. The chain combines TRBV7-2 with TRBJ2-5, with D possibly TRBD1 on 5 matching bases. Germline V gene lookup returns CDR1 SGHTA and CDR2 FQGNSA. The V gene lost 3 bases and the J gene lost 5 bases, with 10 bases spanning the gap. This CDR3 spans 13 amino acids. As DNA, the CDR3 is TGTGCCAGCAGCTTCGGCAGGGCGGAGACCCAGTACTTC. Amino acids: CASSFGRAETQYF. The whole variable domain, remainder taken from reference TRBV7-2 and TRBJ2-5, is GAGVSQSPSNKVTEKGKDVELRCDPISGHTALYWYRQSLGQGLEFLIYFQGNSAPDKSGLPSDRFSAERTGGSVSTLTIQRTQQEDSAVYLCASSFGRAETQYFGPGTRLLVL.

A note on this clone: At one of its ends the junction is not consistent with the germline gene, which may arise from a read error. This chain links TRBV13 with TRBJ1-1; D not certain. CDR3 length: 14 residues. CDR1 is PRHDT and CDR2 is FYEKMQ in the germline V gene (reference sequence). The CDR3 sequence: CASSLGGVLGYAFF. In DNA form, the CDR3 reads TGTGCCAGCAGCCTAGGAGGTGTCTTGGGCTACGCTTTCTTT.

This clone was recorded once. The chain is built from TRBV6-2 or TRBV6-3 and TRBJ1-6; D gene ambiguous. V was pared by 1 base and J by 7 bases, with 11 bases between. The CDR3 has 15 residues. Looked up from germline, CDR1 is MNHEY and CDR2 is SVGEGT. The CDR3 bases are TGTGCCAGCAGTTACTACGGTCCACCGAATTCACCCCTCCACTTT. This translates into CASSYYGPPNSPLHF.

The chain carries TRBV10-2 and TRBJ1-2; no firm D call. Germline CDR1 and CDR2: WSHSY and SAAADI. Trimming cost V 7 bases and J 5 bases, with 17 bases left between them. The CDR3 has 14 residues. CDR3 sequence (DNA): TGCGCCAGCACCGATAACCGACGGGGATATGGCTACACCTTC. Translated, it gives CASTDNRRGYGYTF.

The rearrangement uses TRBV6-2 or TRBV6-3 and TRBJ2-5; 8 positions agree with TRBD1. V shed 6 bases and J 4 bases; nucleotides not matched to a gene: 10. The CDR3 consists of 15 residues. CDR1 and CDR2 from the germline V gene are MNHEY and SVGEGT. The DNA of the CDR3 is TGTGCCAGCAGCGAGTCAGGGGGCGTTCGAGAGACCCAGTACTTC. Protein sequence: CASSESGGVRETQYF.

A single count supports this clone. The chain recombines TRBV14 with TRBJ1-1; no clear D gene. Trimming shortened V by 4 bases and J by 0 bases, and 3 bases separated the two germline ends. CDR1 SGHDN and CDR2 FVKESK come from the germline V gene. The CDR3 has 12 residues. The CDR3 region is CASSPLNTEAFF. The DNA of the CDR3 is TGTGCCAGCAGCCCTCTGAACACTGAAGCTTTCTTT.

V gene TRBV28 combines with J gene TRBJ2-7, with TRBD1 matching 9 bases. There are 14 residues in the CDR3. Germline assignment: CDR1 MDHEN and CDR2 SYDVKM. V gave up 2 bases and J gave up 4 bases; unmatched junction bases: 3. CDR3 DNA: TGTGCCAGCAGTTTAGGGACAGGGATTTACGAGCAGTACTTC. Residues: CASSLGTGIYEQYF.

The chain employs TRBV27 and TRBJ2-2; D not resolved. There are 13 residues in the CDR3. Germline V gene lookup returns CDR1 MNHEY and CDR2 SMNVEV (reference sequence). CDR3 DNA: TGTGTTATTATGACTCCGAACACCGGGGAGCTGTTTTTT. Its protein product is CVIMTPNTGELFF.

J is TRBJ2-5 and V is TRBV5-1; a weak D match, TRBD2 (5 bases). CDR1 and CDR2 (germline): SGHRS, YFSETQ. Between the trimmed V and J ends, which lost 4 bases and 5 bases, there was a span of 9 bases. The CDR3 length is 12 residues. The CDR3: CASSPTGETQYF. In nucleotides, the CDR3 is TGCGCCAGCAGCCCGACGGGGGAGACCCAGTACTTC.

The CDR3 sequence: CASSPSDTISYEQYF. The DNA of the CDR3 is TGTGCCAGTAGTCCCAGCGACACGATCTCCTACGAGCAGTACTTC. The chain links TRBV19 to TRBJ2-7; no clear D. This CDR3 region has 15 residues. Trimming took 5 bases from V and 0 from J, leaving 14 bases between them. Germline CDR1 reads LNHDA; CDR2 reads SQIVND (reference sequence).

V and J are TRBV28 and TRBJ1-4, with 8 bases matching TRBD1. Looked up from germline, CDR1 is MDHEN and CDR2 is SYDVKM. The J segment lost 8 bases and the V segment lost 4 bases, leaving 12 bases of the junction unmatched. The CDR3 loop spans 16 amino acids. CDR3 sequence: CASSSPTGGRYEKLFF. The CDR3 coding sequence is TGTGCCAGCAGTTCACCAACAGGGGGGCGATACGAAAAACTGTTTTTT.

The rearrangement links TRBV6-2 or TRBV6-3 to TRBJ2-2; D may be TRBD1 or TRBD2 (6 bases each). V lost 3 bases and J 9 bases, leaving 14 bases between the germline ends. The germline CDR1 and CDR2 sequences are MNHEY and SVGEGT. The CDR3 contains 14 residues. CDR3 in DNA: TGTGCCAGCAGTTATTCGGGGGCCCACCGGGAGCTGTTTTTT. Protein sequence: CASSYSGAHRELFF.

The rearrangement joins TRBV3-1 (or the pseudogene TRBV3-2) to TRBJ2-7; TRBD1 matches at 8 bases. The J segment lost 2 bases and the V segment lost 4 bases, leaving 7 bases of the junction unmatched. Germline V gene sequence: CDR1 LGHDT, CDR2 YNNKEL (reference sequence). The CDR3 spans 15 residues. The DNA of the CDR3 is TGTGCCAGCAGCCTTGGGACAGGTCAGCCCTACGAGCAGTACTTC. Its protein product is CASSLGTGQPYEQYF.

This clone is medium-sized. The chain carries TRBV7-3 and TRBJ1-6; 8 positions agree with TRBD1. Germline assignment: CDR1 SGHTA and CDR2 FQGTGA. V was clipped by 4 bases and J by 10 bases; unmatched bases: 6. The CDR3 is made up of 14 amino acids. This chain's CDR3 is CASSSSGQGSPLHF. The CDR3 nucleotides read TGTGCCAGCAGCTCGAGCGGACAGGGCTCACCCCTCCACTTT.

This clone was counted only a few times. V and J are TRBV7-7 and TRBJ2-3; D is unresolved. Trimming took off 0 bases at V and 4 bases at J, with 5 bases between the two ends. Germline CDR1 and CDR2: SSHAT and FNYEAQ (reference sequence). This CDR3 is built from 13 residues. CDR3 bases: TGTGCCAGCAGCTTAGCGCTCCCAGATACGCAGTATTTT. Translated, it gives CASSLALPDTQYF.

This chain connects TRBV28 to TRBJ1-1; tentative D call: TRBD1 (6 bases). V lost 6 bases and J lost 1, with 9 bases in between. CDR3 length: 13 residues. Germline CDR1 reads MDHEN; CDR2 reads SYDVKM. In nucleotides, the CDR3 is TGTGCCAGCAGCTCAGGGGAGAACACTGAAGCTTTCTTT. This sequence encodes CASSSGENTEAFF.